Each of the 8 T cell receptor beta chains below was sequenced from the same sample in a study of T cell responses to AZD1222 COVID-19 vaccine. Assay: immunoSEQ multiplex PCR; the TCRdb copy retains only in-frame clones and omits some. The sample shows some 87,000 clones, about 93% of them seen only once. Here the sequenced sample was peripheral blood, taken on day 0 of MenACWY control vaccination. The receptor set was obtained from an adult in good health.

This chain uses TRBV28 with TRBJ1-6, with D unclear. Germline CDR1 reads MDHEN; CDR2 reads SYDVKM. This CDR3 comprises 15 residues. V was trimmed by 1 base and J by 0 bases, leaving 4 bases between them. The CDR3 sequence is CASSLSSSYNSPLHF. CDR3 nucleotides: TGTGCCAGCAGTTTATCGAGCTCCTATAATTCACCCCTCCACTTT.

V usage is TRBV7-9 and J usage is TRBJ2-7, with 7 bases matching TRBD2. The V gene's germline CDR1 is SEHNR and CDR2 FQNEAQ (reference sequence). V lost 11 bases and J lost 2; bases outside the gene matches: 9. The CDR3 spans 13 residues. Here the CDR3 reads CASSGAGAYEQYF. CDR3 nucleotide sequence: TGTGCCTCCAGCGGCGCGGGGGCCTACGAGCAGTACTTC. Full variable domain (rest looked up from reference TRBV7-9 and TRBJ2-7): DTGVSQNPRHKITKRGQNVTFRCDPISEHNRLYWYRQTLGQGPEFLTYFQNEAQLEKSRLLSDRFSAERPKGSFSTLEIQRTEQGDSAMYLCASSGAGAYEQYFGPGTRLTVT.

The V and J genes are TRBV5-1 and TRBJ2-4; a possible D gene is TRBD1 (5 bases). The ends were cut back, 4 bases at V and 0 bases at J, with 17 bases in the middle. CDR3 length equals 17 residues. The germline CDR1 and CDR2 sequences are SGHRS and YFSETQ. The CDR3 coding sequence is TGCGCCAGCAGCGACGAGGTGGGGCACTTAGCCAAAAACATTCAGTACTTC. It specifies CASSDEVGHLAKNIQYF.

The CDR3 coding sequence is TGCGCCAGCAGCCCGGGTGAGTTTAGCAATCAGCCCCAGCATTTT. Translating it yields CASSPGEFSNQPQHF. The rearrangement links TRBV5-1 to TRBJ1-5; D is uncertain. Trimming pared 4 bases from V and 0 bases from J, leaving 11 bases between. This CDR3 has 15 residues. Germline values: CDR1 SGHRS, CDR2 YFSETQ.

The genes are TRBV12-3 or TRBV12-4 and TRBJ1-1; the D gene is possibly TRBD1 (5 bases). The V and J ends lost 4 bases and 6 bases respectively, with 12 bases between them. The CDR3 runs 13 residues. CDR3 in amino acids: CASSYRQKSEAFF. The CDR3 DNA reads TGTGCCAGCAGTTACAGACAGAAGTCTGAAGCTTTCTTT.

This chain connects TRBV6-6 to TRBJ2-2, with D tentatively TRBD1 or TRBD2 (6 bases each). The CDR3 spans 13 residues. V lost 5 bases and J lost 4, with 8 bases in between. The germline gives CDR1 MNHNY, CDR2 SVGAGI (reference sequence). CDR3 coding DNA: TGTGCCAGCAGTAGGGGGGCCACCGGGGAGCTGTTTTTT. This gives the protein CASSRGATGELFF.

The chain employs TRBV18 and TRBJ2-3; D uncertain. This CDR3 has 12 residues. CDR1 and CDR2 from the germline V gene are KGHSH and LQKENI. V was trimmed by 5 bases and J by 2 bases, leaving 5 bases between them. As DNA, the CDR3 is TGTGCCAGCTCAACCTACACAGATACGCAGTATTTT. It codes for CASSTYTDTQYF. Combining the CDR3 with reference TRBV18 and TRBJ2-3 gives the whole variable domain NAGVMQNPRHLVRRRGQEARLRCSPMKGHSHVYWYRQLPEEGLKFMVYLQKENIIDESGMPKERFSAEFPKEGPSILRIQQVVRGDSAAYFCASSTYTDTQYFGPGTRLTVL.

The chain combines TRBV5-4 with TRBJ2-7; D may be TRBD1 or TRBD2 (6 bases each). CDR1 SGHNT and CDR2 YYREEE come from the germline V gene (reference sequence). The length of the CDR3 is 15 residues. Trimming took off 0 bases at V and 2 bases at J, with 12 bases between the two ends. The CDR3 DNA reads as TGTGCCAGCAGCTTGGAAGGAGGGGGTACCTACGAGCAGTACTTC. Its translation is CASSLEGGGTYEQYF. Filled out from reference TRBV5-4 and TRBJ2-7, the complete variable domain reads ETGVTQSPTHLIKTRGQQVTLRCSSQSGHNTVSWYQQALGQGPQFIFQYYREEENGRGNFPPRFSGLQFPNYSSELNVNALELDDSALYLCASSLEGGGTYEQYFGPGTRLTVT.